Below, 21 T cell receptor beta chains from the same sample are listed, as sequenced in a study of CD8+CD57+ T cells in acquired aplastic anemia. For sequencing, patients were chosen who had shown expansion of CD8+CD57+ cells by flow cytometry. Profiles of TCR beta VDJ and CDR3 were generated from a genomic DNA template. Using its own MiXCR run on the reads, TCRdb lists one record per CDR3 protein. Of 150,000 to 200,000 distinct CDR3 sequences listed, roughly 43% were seen once; the top ten hold 2.5% to 3%. Specimen: sorted CD4+, CD8+, or CD8+CD57+ T cells (not recorded which) from PBMCs. The receptor set was obtained from a human donor with aplastic anemia.

The chain is built from TRBV2 and TRBJ1-6, with 8 bases aligning to TRBD1. The germline V gene has CDR1 SNHLY and CDR2 FYNNEI. Trimming removed 5 bases from V and 8 bases from J; junction bases left unmatched: 5. This CDR3 contains 14 residues. For the CDR3, the DNA is TGTGCCAGCAGTTCAGGGGGCGCCGATTCACCCCTCCACTTT. It yields the protein CASSSGGADSPLHF.

The rearrangement uses TRBV12-3 or TRBV12-4 and TRBJ2-7; perhaps TRBD2 as D (6 bases). The germline V and J ends were trimmed by 4 bases and 5 bases, with 12 bases remaining between them. The CDR3 covers 13 residues. In DNA form, the CDR3 reads TGTGCCAGCAGTTGGAGGGATTGGCACGAGCAGTACTTC. Protein: CASSWRDWHEQYF.

V is TRBV11-2 and J is TRBJ2-1; 8 bases align to TRBD2. The V segment lost 1 base and the J segment 0 bases; nucleotides outside the gene matches: 8. In germline, CDR1 is SGHAT, CDR2 FQNNGV. The CDR3 is 18 residues long. CDR3 nucleotides: TGTGCCAGCAGCTTAGGTCGACTAGCGAGCCTCTCCTACAATGAGCAGTTCTTC. Translation gives CASSLGRLASLSYNEQFF.

This clonotype was recorded at least ten times. This chain joins TRBV7-3 and TRBJ2-1, with D perhaps given as TRBD1 or TRBD2 (5 bases each). CDR1 and CDR2 from the germline V gene are SGHTA and FQGTGA. The CDR3 length is 14 residues. V lost 2 bases and J 8 bases, leaving 13 bases between the germline ends. The CDR3 bases are TGTGCCAGCAGCTTACCGGGGCGTAGCGATGAGCAGTTCTTC. Translating gives CASSLPGRSDEQFF.

This clonotype was seen once. The chain recombines TRBV7-2 with TRBJ2-5; 14 bases agree with TRBD2. J lost 4 bases, V lost 6 bases, and 13 bases had no gene match. The CDR3 has 18 amino acids. Germline assignment: CDR1 SGHTA and CDR2 FQGNSA. CDR3: CASSYGLAGGGFGETQYF. In DNA form, the CDR3 reads TGTGCCAGCAGTTATGGACTAGCGGGGGGCGGGTTCGGAGAGACCCAGTACTTC.

This clonotype has only a few counts. This chain connects TRBV18 to TRBJ2-1; TRBD1 matches 7 bases. Germline V gives CDR1 KGHSH, CDR2 LQKENI. The V and J ends lost 3 bases and 6 bases, in that order; junction bases with no gene match: 5. This CDR3 has 14 residues. CDR3 residues: CASSPIGTVNEQFF. In nucleotides, the CDR3 is TGTGCCAGCTCACCCATAGGGACAGTCAATGAGCAGTTCTTC.

This chain connects TRBV7-6 to TRBJ1-1, with a tentative D call TRBD1 (6 bases). This CDR3 comprises 15 residues. The V and J ends lost 8 bases and 3 bases respectively, with 19 bases between them. CDR1 SGHVS and CDR2 FNYEAQ come from the germline V gene. This CDR3 is CASQLGASQDTEAFF. DNA for the CDR3: TGTGCCAGCCAGCTGGGGGCGAGTCAGGACACTGAAGCTTTCTTT.

The count of this clonotype is one. The CDR3 DNA sequence: TGTGCCAGCAGTCCAGGGGGCGAGGGTCAGCCCCAGCATTTT. Translated, it gives CASSPGGEGQPQHF. V and J are TRBV6-1 and TRBJ1-5; TRBD1 agrees at 8 bases. This CDR3 has 14 amino acids. Per germline, CDR1 MNHNS and CDR2 SASEGT. J was trimmed by 6 bases and V by 5 bases; bases with no gene match: 6.

In the case of this clonotype: One junction end does not reproduce the germline sequence, and a read error may be involved. The chain uses TRBV5-1 and TRBJ1-1, with D uncertain. CDR1 is SGHRS and CDR2 is YFSETQ in the germline V gene. This CDR3 spans 15 amino acids. The CDR3 protein is CASSLLEQPNTGAFF. The DNA for the CDR3 is TGCGCCAGCAGCTTGTTGGAACAGCCTAACACTGGAGCTTTCTTT. Using reference TRBV5-1 and TRBJ1-1 for the parts outside the CDR3, the full variable domain is KAGVTQTPRYLIKTRGQQVTLSCSPISGHRSVSWYQQTPGQGLQFLFEYFSETQRNKGNFPGRFSGRQFSNSRSEMNVSTLELGDSALYLCASSLLEQPNTGAFFGQGTRLTVV.

V and J are TRBV7-2 and TRBJ2-7; D is unresolved. The CDR3 is 11 amino acids. Looked up from germline, CDR1 is SGHTA and CDR2 is FQGNSA. V was clipped by 1 base and J by 12 bases, with 10 bases between them. The CDR3 loop reads CASSLVGTLYF. The CDR3 region has the DNA TGTGCCAGCAGCTTAGTGGGTACCCTGTACTTC.

The rearrangement uses TRBV4-1 and TRBJ1-2, with a tentative D call TRBD1 (6 bases). V was trimmed by 1 base and J by 6 bases, leaving 15 bases between them. Germline lookup yields CDR1 MGHRA and CDR2 YSYEKL. The CDR3 consists of 15 residues. The CDR3 here is CASSQAGAGYNGYTF. CDR3 DNA: TGCGCCAGCAGCCAAGCGGGGGCGGGGTACAATGGCTACACCTTC.

This clonotype showed up many times. This rearrangement joins TRBV14 to TRBJ2-1; 8 nucleotides line up with TRBD2. CDR3 size: 16 residues. V dropped 0 bases and J dropped 3; count of bases not matched to a gene: 4. CDR1 and CDR2 from the germline V gene are SGHDN and FVKESK. In DNA form, the CDR3 reads TGTGCCAGCAGCCAAGATCTGGGACTAGGCTACAATGAGCAGTTCTTC. Translated: CASSQDLGLGYNEQFF.

This clonotype was picked up many times. V is TRBV19 and J is TRBJ1-3; 7 bases map to TRBD1. Trimming at V came to 10 bases and at J to 4 bases, leaving 4 bases not matched to a gene. The germline gives CDR1 LNHDA, CDR2 SQIVND (reference sequence). The CDR3 covers 12 residues. The CDR3 spells CATTQGGNTIYF. CDR3 DNA: TGTGCCACGACACAGGGGGGAAACACCATATATTTT.

The rearrangement joins TRBV7-4 to TRBJ2-7; a weak D match, TRBD1 (6 bases). V shed 5 bases and J shed 2 bases, with 16 bases lying between them. This CDR3 contains 15 residues. CDR1 SGHVT and CDR2 SQSDAQ come from the germline V gene. This chain's CDR3 is CASSPVTGMTYEQYF. In DNA form, the CDR3 reads TGTGCCAGCAGCCCGGTTACAGGGATGACCTACGAGCAGTACTTC.

There are a few counts of this clonotype. Compared with germline, one end of the junction differs, possibly owing to a read error. The genes are TRBV2 and TRBJ2-1, with unresolved D. The CDR3 runs 14 residues. The germline V gene has CDR1 SNHLY and CDR2 FYNNEI. The CDR3 loop is CATSDFPPHNEQFF. In DNA form, the CDR3 reads TGTGCCACCAGTGATTTCCCCCCTCACAATGAGCAGTTCTTC.

This clonotype was counted ten times or more. The rearrangement uses TRBV24-1 and TRBJ2-2; TRBD2 might be the D (5 bases). Germline values: CDR1 KGHDR, CDR2 SFDVKD. The CDR3 has 16 residues. V shed 4 bases and J shed 2 bases, with 13 bases lying between them. CDR3: CATSDPRTGNTGELFF. The CDR3 coding sequence is TGTGCCACCAGTGACCCTCGGACTGGTAACACCGGGGAGCTGTTTTTT.

This clonotype was found many times. The genes are TRBV7-2 and TRBJ2-3, with TRBD2 as a possible D gene (5 bases). Germline-derived CDR1 and CDR2 are SGHTA and FQGNSA. The CDR3 totals 16 residues. The V end was cut by 5 bases, the J end by 2 bases, with 17 bases between. The CDR3 sequence is CASSRFNRGATDTQYF. DNA for the CDR3: TGTGCCAGCAGCCGATTCAACCGGGGAGCCACAGATACGCAGTATTTT. The full variable domain, rest sourced from reference TRBV7-2 and TRBJ2-3, is GAGVSQSPSNKVTEKGKDVELRCDPISGHTALYWYRQSLGQGLEFLIYFQGNSAPDKSGLPSDRFSAERTGGSVSTLTIQRTQQEDSAVYLCASSRFNRGATDTQYFGPGTRLTVL.

This clonotype was seen only a few times. With a much larger clone just one base away, this may be a read error. The J gene is TRBJ2-5, the V gene TRBV9; 7 bases align to TRBD1. Germline CDR1 is SGDLS and CDR2 is YYNGEE. Unmatched junction bases numbered 11, after V lost 4 bases and J lost 2 bases. The CDR3 runs to 16 residues. The CDR3 coding sequence is TGTGCCAGCAGCTTACGTACAGGGGACGGTCAAGAGACCCAGTACTTC. This codes for CASSLRTGDGQETQYF.

V gene TRBV14 combines with J gene TRBJ2-5; TRBD2 is a possible D gene (5 bases). Trimming removed 0 bases at V and 4 bases at J, with 12 bases between. Germline loops: CDR1 SGHDN, CDR2 FVKESK. The length of the CDR3 is 15 residues. The chain's CDR3 is CASSQDPGWGETQYF. The CDR3 bases are TGTGCCAGCAGCCAAGATCCGGGATGGGGAGAGACCCAGTACTTC.

The rearrangement uses TRBV20-1 and TRBJ2-7, with D perhaps given as TRBD1 or TRBD2 (5 bases each). The V end was cut by 0 bases, the J end by 0 bases, with 12 bases between. Germline V gene data show CDR1 as DFQATT and CDR2 as SNEGSKA (reference sequence). CDR3 size: 15 residues. This CDR3 is CSARDSLRGSYEQYF. The CDR3 coding sequence is TGCAGTGCTAGAGATAGCCTGAGGGGCTCCTACGAGCAGTACTTC.

This sequence joins TRBV12-3 or TRBV12-4 and TRBJ2-2; 13 nucleotides agree with TRBD2. The CDR3 contains 16 residues. The V gene end was trimmed by 5 bases and the J gene end by 4 bases; junction bases not matched to a gene: 4. DNA for the CDR3: TGTGCCAGCAGTAAGGGACTAGCGGGAAGCACCGGGGAGCTGTTTTTT. It yields the protein CASSKGLAGSTGELFF.